This paragraph covers one T cell receptor (beta chain) sequence. TCRdb reprocessed the 5' RACE reads via MiXCR and lists one record per CDR3 protein. This table holds over 25,000 distinct CDR3 sequences, more than 20% found once. The data are from a study of neurological immune-mediated disorders. V was shortened by 3 bases and J by 4 bases, with 7 bases between the two germline ends. Germline V CDR1 and CDR2: KGHSH, LQKENI. The CDR3 consists of 13 residues. The chain recombines TRBV18 with TRBJ1-5; TRBD1 is a possible D gene (6 bases). The origin of this receptor is a woman in her sixties or seventies in good health. The specimen sequenced was PBMCs. The CDR3 loop reads CASSPQGNQPQHF. The DNA of the CDR3 is TGTGCCAGCTCACCCCAGGGGAATCAGCCCCAGCATTTT.